A selection of T cell receptor beta chains follows, all from one sample in a study of cytomegalovirus exposure and HLA in healthy donors. Sequencing was performed with immunoSEQ multiplex PCR; in TCRdb, only in-frame clones are kept and a portion is missing. The sample lists about 210,000 clones; 60% to 80% were seen once. Specimen: PBMCs. The receptors were gathered from a male donor in good health and CMV-seronegative. CDR3s include the opening cysteine and the closing phenylalanine or tryptophan.

v_gene | CDR3aa
TRBV5-1 | CASSLGGGTDTQYF
TRBV19 | CASNPTQGARRAGELFF
TRBV5-6 | CASSGGDTQYF
TRBV18 | CASSPEAGNNYGYTF
TRBV7-9 | CASSLSGAETQYF
TRBV27 | CASRVGSGRETQYF
TRBV5-1 | CASSTERTDNTEAFF
TRBV6-4 | CASAIIAGAPYNEQFF
TRBV5-6 | CASSRRDRAGNSPLHF
TRBV27 | CASSPWTGIGDEQYF
TRBV2 | CASSPRDRGTGELFF
TRBV19 | CASRRTERKQPQHF
TRBV6-1 | CASSDIRGTGSSPLHF
TRBV6-5 | CASRRTGVYNQPQHF
TRBV5-1 | CASSLGDSSGTQHF
TRBV6-1 | CASRNRAANYGYTF
TRBV5-1 | CASSHRGENEQFF
TRBV5-1 | CASSSGTATNEQFF
TRBV2 | CASSGQGGDQPQHF
TRBV19 | CASSIDRYNEQFF
TRBV5-1 | CASSPGTGGQNTEAFF
TRBV2 | CASSEYQQYF
TRBV9 | CASSPQEGVSEQFF
TRBV14 | CASSQAFFHEQYF
TRBV11-1 | CASSSGWRAGELFF
TRBV15 | CATAQGREGNQPQHF
TRBV5-1 | CASSPGLAGSTDTQYF
TRBV6-1 | CASSDRPRQAPRSTDTQYF
TRBV27 | CASSAEQGHEQYF
TRBV11-3 | CASSSNSLTEAFF
TRBV30 | CAWEQGMNTEAFF
TRBV14 | CASSQQGNSPLHF
TRBV6-5 | CASSYSTGRDQPQHF
TRBV5-1 | CASSGANQETQYF
TRBV9 | CASTGLAGGDTQYF
TRBV29-1 | CSVLAGGAEDGYTF
TRBV7-3 | CASSLQRGATDTQYF
TRBV27 | CASWGQAYGYTF
TRBV28 | CASRVKGVRGYTF
TRBV27 | CASRGLGQQETQYF
TRBV28 | CASSPLDYGYTF
TRBV27 | CASSGQGTRYEQYF
TRBV4-2 | CASSHPNPTSGRSYEQYF
TRBV5-1 | CASSPITGDYGYTF
TRBV14 | CASSLRGLAGLLYHEQFF